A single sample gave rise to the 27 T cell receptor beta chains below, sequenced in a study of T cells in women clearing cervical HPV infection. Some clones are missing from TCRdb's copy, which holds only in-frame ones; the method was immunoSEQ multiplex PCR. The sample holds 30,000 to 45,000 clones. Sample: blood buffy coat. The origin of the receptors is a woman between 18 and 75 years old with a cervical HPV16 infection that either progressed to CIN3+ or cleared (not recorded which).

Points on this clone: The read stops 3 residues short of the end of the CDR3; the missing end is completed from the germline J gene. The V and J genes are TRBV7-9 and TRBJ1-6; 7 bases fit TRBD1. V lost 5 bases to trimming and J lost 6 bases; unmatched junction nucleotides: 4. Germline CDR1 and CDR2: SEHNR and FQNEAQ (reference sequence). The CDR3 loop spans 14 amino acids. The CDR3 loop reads CASSNRDSNSPLHF. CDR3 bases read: TGTGCCAGCAGCAACCGGGACAGTAATTCACCC.

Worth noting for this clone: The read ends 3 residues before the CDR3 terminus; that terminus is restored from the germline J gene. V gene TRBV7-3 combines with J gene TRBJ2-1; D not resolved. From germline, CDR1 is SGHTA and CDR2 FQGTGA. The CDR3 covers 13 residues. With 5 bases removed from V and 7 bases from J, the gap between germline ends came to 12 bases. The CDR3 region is CASSLRLTNEQFF. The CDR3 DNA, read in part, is TGTGCCAGCAGCCTACGTCTCACGAATGAG. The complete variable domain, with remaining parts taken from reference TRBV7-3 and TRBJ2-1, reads GAGVSQTPSNKVTEKGKYVELRCDPISGHTALYWYRQSLGQGPEFLIYFQGTGAADDSGLPNDRFFAVRPEGSVSTLKIQRTERGDSAVYLCASSLRLTNEQFFGPGTRLTVL.

CDR3 DNA (partial): TGTGCCAGCAGCTTTGAGGGCGACTATGGT. This translates into CASSFEGDYG. The entire CDR3 sequence reads CASSFEGDYGQYF. This chain connects TRBV5-6 to TRBJ2-4, with D possibly TRBD2 on 5 matching bases. The read falls 3 residues short of the CDR3 end, and the missing part is taken from the germline J gene. The CDR3 is 13 amino acids. From germline, CDR1 is SGHDT and CDR2 YYEEEE.

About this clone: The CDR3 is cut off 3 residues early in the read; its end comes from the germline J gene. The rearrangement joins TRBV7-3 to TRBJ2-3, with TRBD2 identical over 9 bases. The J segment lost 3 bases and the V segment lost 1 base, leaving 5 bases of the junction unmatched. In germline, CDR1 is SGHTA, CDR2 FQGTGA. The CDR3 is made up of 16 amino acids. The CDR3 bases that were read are TGTGCCAGCAGCTTAAACCCTAGCGGGACGACAGATACG. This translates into CASSLNPSGTTDT. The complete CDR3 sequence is CASSLNPSGTTDTQYF.

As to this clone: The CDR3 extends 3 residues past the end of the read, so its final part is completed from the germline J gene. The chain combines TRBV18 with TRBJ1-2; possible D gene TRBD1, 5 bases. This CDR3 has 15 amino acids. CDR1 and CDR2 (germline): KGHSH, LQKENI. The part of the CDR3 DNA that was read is TGTGCCAGCTCAGCCCGCACCCGACAGACAAATGAC. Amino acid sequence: CASSARTRQTND. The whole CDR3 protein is CASSARTRQTNDYTF.

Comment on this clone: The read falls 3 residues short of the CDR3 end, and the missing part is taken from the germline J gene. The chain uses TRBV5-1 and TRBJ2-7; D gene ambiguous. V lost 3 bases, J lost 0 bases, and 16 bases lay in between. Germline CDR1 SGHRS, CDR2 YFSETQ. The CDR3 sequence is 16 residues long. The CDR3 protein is CASSSYSQFSSYEQYF. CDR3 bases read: TGCGCCAGCAGCTCCTACAGCCAATTTAGCTCCTACGAG.

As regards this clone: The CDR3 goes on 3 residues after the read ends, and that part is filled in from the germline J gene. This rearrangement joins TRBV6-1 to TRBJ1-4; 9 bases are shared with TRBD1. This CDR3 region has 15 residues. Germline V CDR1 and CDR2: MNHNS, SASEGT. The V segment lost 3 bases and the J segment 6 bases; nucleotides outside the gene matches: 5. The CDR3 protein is CASSDGQGFYEKLFF. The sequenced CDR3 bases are TGTGCCAGCAGTGATGGACAGGGGTTTTATGAAAAA.

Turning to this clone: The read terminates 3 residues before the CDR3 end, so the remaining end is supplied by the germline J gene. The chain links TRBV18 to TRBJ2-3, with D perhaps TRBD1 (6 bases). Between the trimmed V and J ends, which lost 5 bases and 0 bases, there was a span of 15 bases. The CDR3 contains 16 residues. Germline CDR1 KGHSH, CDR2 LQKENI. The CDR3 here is CASSKLMTGSTDTQYF. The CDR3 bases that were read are TGTGCCAGCTCAAAACTGATGACAGGAAGCACAGATACG.

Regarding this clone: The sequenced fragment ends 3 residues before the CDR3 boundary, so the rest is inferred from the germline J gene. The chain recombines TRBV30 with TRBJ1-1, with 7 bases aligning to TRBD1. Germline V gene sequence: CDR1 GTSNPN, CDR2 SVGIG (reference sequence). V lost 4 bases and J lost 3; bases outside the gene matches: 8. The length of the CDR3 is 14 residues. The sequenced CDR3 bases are TGTGCCTGGAAGGCGACAGGGAGGGACACTGAA. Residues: CAWKATGRDTE. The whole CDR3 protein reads CAWKATGRDTEAFF. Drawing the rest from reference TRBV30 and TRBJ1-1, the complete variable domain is SQTIHQWPATLVQPVGSPLSLECTVEGTSNPNLYWYRQAAGRGLQLLFYSVGIGQISSEVPQNLSASRPQDRQFILSSKKLLLSDSGFYLCAWKATGRDTEAFFGQGTRLTVV.

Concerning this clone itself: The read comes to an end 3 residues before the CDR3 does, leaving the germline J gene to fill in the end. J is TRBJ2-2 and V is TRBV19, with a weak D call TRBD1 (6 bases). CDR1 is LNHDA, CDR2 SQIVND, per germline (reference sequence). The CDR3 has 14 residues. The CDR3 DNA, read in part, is TGTGCCAGTAGTATTGGGACAACCAGGGAAAAG. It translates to CASSIGTTREK. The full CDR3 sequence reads CASSIGTTREKLFF.

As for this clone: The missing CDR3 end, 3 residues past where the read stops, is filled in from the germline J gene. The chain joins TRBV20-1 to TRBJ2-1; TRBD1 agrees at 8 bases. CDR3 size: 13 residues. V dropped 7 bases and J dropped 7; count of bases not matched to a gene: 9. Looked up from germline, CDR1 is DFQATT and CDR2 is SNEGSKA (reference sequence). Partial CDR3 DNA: TGCAGTGTGAGGACAGGGTTTAGGAATGAG. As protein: CSVRTGFRNE. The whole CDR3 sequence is CSVRTGFRNEQFF.

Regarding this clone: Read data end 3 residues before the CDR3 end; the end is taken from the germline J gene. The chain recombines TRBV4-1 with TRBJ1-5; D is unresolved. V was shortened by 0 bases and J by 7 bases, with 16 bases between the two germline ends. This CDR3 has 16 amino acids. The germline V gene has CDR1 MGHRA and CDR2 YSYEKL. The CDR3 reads CASSQDFSTGIQPQHF. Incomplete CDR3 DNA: TGCGCCAGCAGCCAAGATTTTTCCACTGGTATACAGCCC.

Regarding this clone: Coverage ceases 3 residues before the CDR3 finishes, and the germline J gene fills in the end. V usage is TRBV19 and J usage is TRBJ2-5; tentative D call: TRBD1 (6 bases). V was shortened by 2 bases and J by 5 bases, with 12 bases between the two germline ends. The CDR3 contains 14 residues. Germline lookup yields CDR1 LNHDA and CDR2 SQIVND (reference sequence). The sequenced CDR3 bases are TGTGCCAGTAGTATACAAACAGGGATGGAGACC. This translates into CASSIQTGMET. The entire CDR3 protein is CASSIQTGMETQYF.

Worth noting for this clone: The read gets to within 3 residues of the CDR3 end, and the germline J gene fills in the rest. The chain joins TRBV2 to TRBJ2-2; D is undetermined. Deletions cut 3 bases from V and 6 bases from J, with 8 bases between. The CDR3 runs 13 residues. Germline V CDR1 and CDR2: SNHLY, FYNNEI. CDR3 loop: CASSEGRAGELFF. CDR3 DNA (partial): TGTGCCAGCAGTGAGGGTAGGGCCGGGGAG.

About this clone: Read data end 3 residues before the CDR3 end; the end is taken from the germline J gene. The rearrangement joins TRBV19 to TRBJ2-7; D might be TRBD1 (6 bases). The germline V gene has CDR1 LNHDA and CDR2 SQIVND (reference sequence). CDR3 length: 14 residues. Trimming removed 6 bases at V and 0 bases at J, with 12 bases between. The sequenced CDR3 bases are TGTGCCAGTAGCCCAGGGGCCAACTCCTACGAG. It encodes CASSPGANSYE. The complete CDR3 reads CASSPGANSYEQYF. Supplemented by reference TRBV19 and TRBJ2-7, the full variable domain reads DGGITQSPKYLFRKEGQNVTLSCEQNLNHDAMYWYRQDPGQGLRLIYYSQIVNDFQKGDIAEGYSVSREKKESFPLTVTSAQKNPTAFYLCASSPGANSYEQYFGPGTRLTVT.

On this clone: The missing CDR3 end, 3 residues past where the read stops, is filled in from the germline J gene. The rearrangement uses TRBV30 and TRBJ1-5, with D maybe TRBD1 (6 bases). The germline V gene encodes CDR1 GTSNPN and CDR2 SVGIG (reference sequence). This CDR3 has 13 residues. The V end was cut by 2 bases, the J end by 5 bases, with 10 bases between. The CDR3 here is CAWSSGDYQPQHF. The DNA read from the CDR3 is TGTGCCTGGAGTTCAGGGGATTATCAGCCC.

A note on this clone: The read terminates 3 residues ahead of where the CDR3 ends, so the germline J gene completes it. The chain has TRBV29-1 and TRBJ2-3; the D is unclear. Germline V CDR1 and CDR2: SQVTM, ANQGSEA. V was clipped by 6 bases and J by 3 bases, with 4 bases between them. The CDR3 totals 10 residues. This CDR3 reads CSVQTDTQYF. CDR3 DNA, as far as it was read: TGCAGCGTACAAACAGATACG.

This CDR3 is CASSIFAGQNQPQHF. CDR3 DNA, as far as it was read: TGTGCCAGTAGTATTTTCGCGGGGCAGAATCAGCCC. The J gene is TRBJ1-5, the V gene TRBV19, with a tentative D call TRBD1 (5 bases). The CDR3 is cut off 3 residues early in the read; its end comes from the germline J gene. V lost 3 bases and J lost 4, with 13 bases in between. This CDR3 is built from 15 residues. In germline, CDR1 is LNHDA, CDR2 SQIVND (reference sequence).

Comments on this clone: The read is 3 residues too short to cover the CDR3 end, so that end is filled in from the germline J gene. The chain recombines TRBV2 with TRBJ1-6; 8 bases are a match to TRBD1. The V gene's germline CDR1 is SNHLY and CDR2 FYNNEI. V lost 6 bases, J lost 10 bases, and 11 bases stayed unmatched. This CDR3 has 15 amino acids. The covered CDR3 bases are TGTGCCAGCAGAGCAGGACAGGGAAGGGTCTCACCC. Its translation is CASRAGQGRVSP. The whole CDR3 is CASRAGQGRVSPLHF.

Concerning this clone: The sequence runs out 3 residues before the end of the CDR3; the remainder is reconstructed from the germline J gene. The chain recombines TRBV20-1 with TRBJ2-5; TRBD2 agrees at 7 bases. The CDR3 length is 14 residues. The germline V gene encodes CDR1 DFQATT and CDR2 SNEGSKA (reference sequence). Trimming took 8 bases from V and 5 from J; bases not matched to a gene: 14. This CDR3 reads CSQTQRGSRETQYF. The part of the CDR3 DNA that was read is TGCAGTCAAACACAGCGGGGCAGCCGGGAGACC.

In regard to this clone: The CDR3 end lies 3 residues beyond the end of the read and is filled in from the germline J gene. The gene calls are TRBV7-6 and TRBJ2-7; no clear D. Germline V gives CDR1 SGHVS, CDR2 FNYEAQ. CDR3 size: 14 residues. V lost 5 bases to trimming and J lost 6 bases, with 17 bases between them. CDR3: CASSPRPGSSEQYF. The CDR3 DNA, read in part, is TGTGCCAGCAGCCCGCGTCCAGGTTCGTCCGAG. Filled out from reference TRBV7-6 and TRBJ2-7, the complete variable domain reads GAGVSQSPRYKVTKRGQDVALRCDPISGHVSLYWYRQALGQGPEFLTYFNYEAQQDKSGLPNDRFSAERPEGSISTLTIQRTEQRDSAMYRCASSPRPGSSEQYFGPGTRLTVT.

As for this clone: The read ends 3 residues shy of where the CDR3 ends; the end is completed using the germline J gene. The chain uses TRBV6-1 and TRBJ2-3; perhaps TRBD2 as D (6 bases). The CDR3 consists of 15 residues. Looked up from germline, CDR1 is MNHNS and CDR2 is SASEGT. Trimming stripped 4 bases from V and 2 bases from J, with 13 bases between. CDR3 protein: CASSGRLVYTDTQYF. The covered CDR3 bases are TGTGCCAGCAGTGGCCGACTAGTTTACACAGATACG.

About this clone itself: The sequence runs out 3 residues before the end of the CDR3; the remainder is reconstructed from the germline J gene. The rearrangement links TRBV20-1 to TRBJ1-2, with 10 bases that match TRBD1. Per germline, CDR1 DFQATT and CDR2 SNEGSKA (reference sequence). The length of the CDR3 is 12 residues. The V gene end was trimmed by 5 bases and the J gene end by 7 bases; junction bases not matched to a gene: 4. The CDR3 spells CSASGTGAGYTF. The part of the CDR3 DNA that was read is TGCAGTGCTTCCGGGACAGGGGCTGGC.

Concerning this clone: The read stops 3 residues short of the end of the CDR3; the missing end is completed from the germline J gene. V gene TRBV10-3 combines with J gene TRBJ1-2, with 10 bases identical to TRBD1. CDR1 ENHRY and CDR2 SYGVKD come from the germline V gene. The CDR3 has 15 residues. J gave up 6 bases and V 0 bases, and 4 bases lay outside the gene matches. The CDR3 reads CAISESRQGADGYTF. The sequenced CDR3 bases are TGTGCCATCAGTGAGTCCAGACAGGGGGCGGATGGC.

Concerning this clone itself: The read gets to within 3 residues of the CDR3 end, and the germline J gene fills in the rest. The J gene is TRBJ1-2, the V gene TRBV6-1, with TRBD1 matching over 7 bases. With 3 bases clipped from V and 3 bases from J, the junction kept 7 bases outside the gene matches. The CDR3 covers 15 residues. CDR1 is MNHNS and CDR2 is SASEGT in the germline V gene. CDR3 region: CASSDLQGGYYGYTF. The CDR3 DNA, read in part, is TGTGCCAGCAGTGATCTTCAGGGGGGTTACTATGGC.

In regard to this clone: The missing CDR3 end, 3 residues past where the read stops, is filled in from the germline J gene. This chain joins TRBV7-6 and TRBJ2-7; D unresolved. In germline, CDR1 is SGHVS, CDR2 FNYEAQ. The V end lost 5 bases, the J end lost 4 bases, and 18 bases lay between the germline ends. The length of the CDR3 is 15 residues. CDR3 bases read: TGTGCCAGCAGCCTCCTCGGTGTCGTAGGGTACGAG. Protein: CASSLLGVVGYE. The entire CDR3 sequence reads CASSLLGVVGYEQYF.

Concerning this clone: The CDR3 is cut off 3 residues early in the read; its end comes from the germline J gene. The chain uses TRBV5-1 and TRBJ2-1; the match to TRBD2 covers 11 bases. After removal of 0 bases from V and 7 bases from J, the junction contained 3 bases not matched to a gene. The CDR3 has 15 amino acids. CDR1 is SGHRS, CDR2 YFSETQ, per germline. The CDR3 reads CASSLALAGGNEQFF. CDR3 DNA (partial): TGCGCCAGCAGCTTGGCATTAGCGGGGGGGAATGAG.